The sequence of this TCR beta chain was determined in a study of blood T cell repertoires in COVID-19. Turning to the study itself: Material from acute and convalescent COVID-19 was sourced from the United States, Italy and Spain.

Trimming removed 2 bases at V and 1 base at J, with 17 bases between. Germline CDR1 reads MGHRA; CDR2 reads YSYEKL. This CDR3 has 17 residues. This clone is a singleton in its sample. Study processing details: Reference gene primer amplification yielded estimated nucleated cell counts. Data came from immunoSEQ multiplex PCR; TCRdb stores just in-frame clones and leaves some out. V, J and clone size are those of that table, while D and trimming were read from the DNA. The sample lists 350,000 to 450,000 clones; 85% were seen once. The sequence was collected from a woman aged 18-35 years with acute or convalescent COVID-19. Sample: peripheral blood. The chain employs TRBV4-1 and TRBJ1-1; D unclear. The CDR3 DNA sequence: TGCGCCAGCAGCCAACTCCGGCGGGAGATTGGGAACACTGAAGCTTTCTTT. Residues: CASSQLRREIGNTEAFF.